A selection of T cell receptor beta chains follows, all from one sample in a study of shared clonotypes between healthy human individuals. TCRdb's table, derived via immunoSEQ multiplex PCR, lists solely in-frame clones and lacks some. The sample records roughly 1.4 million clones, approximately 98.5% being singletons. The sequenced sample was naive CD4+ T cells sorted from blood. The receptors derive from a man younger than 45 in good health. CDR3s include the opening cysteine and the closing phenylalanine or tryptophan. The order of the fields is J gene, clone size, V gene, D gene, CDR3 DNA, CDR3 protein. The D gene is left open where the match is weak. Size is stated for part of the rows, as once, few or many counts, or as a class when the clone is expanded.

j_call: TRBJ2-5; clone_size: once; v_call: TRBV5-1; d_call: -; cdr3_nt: TGCGCCAGCAGCCCCGGGACCCTTGATTGGACCCAGTACTTC; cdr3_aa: CASSPGTLDWTQYF
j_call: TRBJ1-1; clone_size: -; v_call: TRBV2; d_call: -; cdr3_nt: TGTGCCAGCATAGTCGGCATGAACACTGAAGCTTTCTTT; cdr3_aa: CASIVGMNTEAFF
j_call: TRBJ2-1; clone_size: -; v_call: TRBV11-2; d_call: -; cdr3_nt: TGTGCCAGCAGCTTAGGGCGGCGAGACAATGAGCAGTTCTTC; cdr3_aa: CASSLGRRDNEQFF
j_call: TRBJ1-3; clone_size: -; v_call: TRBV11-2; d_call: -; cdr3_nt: TGTGCCAGCAGCTTAGGGGTATCTGGAAACACCATATATTTT; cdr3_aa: CASSLGVSGNTIYF
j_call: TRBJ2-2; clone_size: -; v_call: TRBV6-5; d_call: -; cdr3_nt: TGTGCCAGCAGCCCGCCAATTAGGACCGGGGAGCTGTTTTTT; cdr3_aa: CASSPPIRTGELFF
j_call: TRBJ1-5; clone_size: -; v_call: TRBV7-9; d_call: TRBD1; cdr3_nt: TGTGCCACCGGGACAGAAGGAAGCAATCAGCCCCAGCATTTT; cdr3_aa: CATGTEGSNQPQHF
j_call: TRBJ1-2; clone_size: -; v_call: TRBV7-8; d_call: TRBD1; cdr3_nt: TGTGCCAGCAGCCCGGGACAGGGGGCACACTATGGCTACACCTTC; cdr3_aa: CASSPGQGAHYGYTF
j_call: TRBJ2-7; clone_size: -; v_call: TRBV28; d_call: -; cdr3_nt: TGTGCCAGCAGTTTAGATTTGGGCTACGAGCAGTACTTC; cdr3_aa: CASSLDLGYEQYF
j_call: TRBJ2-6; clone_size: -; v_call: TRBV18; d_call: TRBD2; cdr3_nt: TGTGCCAGCTCACCAGCTCGCGGACTACTAGCGGCTGGGGCCAACGTCCTGACTTTC; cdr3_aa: CASSPARGLLAAGANVLTF
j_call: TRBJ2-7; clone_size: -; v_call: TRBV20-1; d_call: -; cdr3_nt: TGCAGTGCGAGCGAGCAGTACTTC; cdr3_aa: CSASEQYF
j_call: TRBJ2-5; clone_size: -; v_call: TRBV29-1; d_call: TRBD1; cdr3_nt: TGCAGCGTTGAAAGGGGGCTCGGGGAGACCCAGTACTTC; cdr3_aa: CSVERGLGETQYF
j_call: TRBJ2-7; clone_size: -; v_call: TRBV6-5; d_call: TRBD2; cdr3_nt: TGTGCCAGCAGTTCGGGACTAGCTATCTACGAGCAGTACTTC; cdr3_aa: CASSSGLAIYEQYF
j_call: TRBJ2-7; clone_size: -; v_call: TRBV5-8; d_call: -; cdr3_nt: TGTGCCAGCACGGACCTACAGCCAGCGCAGACTTCCTACGAGCAGTACTTC; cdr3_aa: CASTDLQPAQTSYEQYF
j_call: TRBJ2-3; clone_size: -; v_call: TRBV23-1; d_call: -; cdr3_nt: TGCGCCAGCAGTCAATACGGTCTCCAAACAGATACGCAGTATTTT; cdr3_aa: CASSQYGLQTDTQYF
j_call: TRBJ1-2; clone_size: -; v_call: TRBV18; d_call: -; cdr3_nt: TGTGCCAGCTCACCAGGGGATCGAACTAACTATGGCTACACCTTC; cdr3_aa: CASSPGDRTNYGYTF
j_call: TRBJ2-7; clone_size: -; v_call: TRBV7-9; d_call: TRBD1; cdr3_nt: TGTGCCAGCAGCGAATACAGGGGTGGCTACGAGCAGTACTTC; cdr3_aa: CASSEYRGGYEQYF
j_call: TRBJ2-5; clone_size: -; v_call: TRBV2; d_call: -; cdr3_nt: TGTGCCAGCAGTGATTTGGGGGAGACCCAGTACTTC; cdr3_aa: CASSDLGETQYF
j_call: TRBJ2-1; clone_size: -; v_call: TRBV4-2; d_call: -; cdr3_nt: TGTGCCAGCAGCCAATACCCCCTAGGGGCGGCCTACAATGAGCAGTTCTTC; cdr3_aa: CASSQYPLGAAYNEQFF
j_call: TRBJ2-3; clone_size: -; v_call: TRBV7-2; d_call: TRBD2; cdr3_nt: TGTGCCAGCAGCTTACATCTCGAATCTAGCGGGAGAAGTCCAGATACGCAGTATTTT; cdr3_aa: CASSLHLESSGRSPDTQYF
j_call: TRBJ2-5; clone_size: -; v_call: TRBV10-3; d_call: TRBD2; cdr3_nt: TGTGCCACGGGTAGCGGGGGCAGGCGGGAGACCCAGTACTTC; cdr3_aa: CATGSGGRRETQYF
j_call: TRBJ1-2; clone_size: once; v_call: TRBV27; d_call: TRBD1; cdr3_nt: TGTGCCAGCAGTAGAGGGACAGGGTTGATCAATGGCTACACCTTC; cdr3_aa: CASSRGTGLINGYTF
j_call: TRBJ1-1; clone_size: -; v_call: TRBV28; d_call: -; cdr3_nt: TGTGCCAGCAGTTTAGAGATCGGGGTTATCGCTGAAGCTTTCTTT; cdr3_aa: CASSLEIGVIAEAFF
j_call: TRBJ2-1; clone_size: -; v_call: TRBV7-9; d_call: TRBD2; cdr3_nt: TGTGCCAGCAGCCCCGGGACTAGCGGGTTTAGCTCCTACAATGAGCAGTTCTTC; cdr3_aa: CASSPGTSGFSSYNEQFF
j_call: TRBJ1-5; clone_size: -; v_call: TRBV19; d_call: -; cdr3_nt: TGTGCCAGTAGTGTGAATCAGGTTAGCAATCAGCCCCAGCATTTT; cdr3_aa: CASSVNQVSNQPQHF
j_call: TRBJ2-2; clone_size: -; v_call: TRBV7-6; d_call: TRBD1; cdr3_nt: TGTGCCAGCAGCTTGGGACAGGGGGGCACCGGGGAGCTGTTTTTT; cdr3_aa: CASSLGQGGTGELFF
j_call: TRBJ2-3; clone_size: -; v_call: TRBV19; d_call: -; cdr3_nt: TGTGCCAGTAGTATAGGACTCTCCACAGATACGCAGTATTTT; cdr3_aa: CASSIGLSTDTQYF
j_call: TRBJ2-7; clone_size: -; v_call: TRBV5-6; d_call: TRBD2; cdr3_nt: TGTGCCAGCACCCTGGGGCTAGCGGGGAGCTACGAGCAGTACTTC; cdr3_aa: CASTLGLAGSYEQYF
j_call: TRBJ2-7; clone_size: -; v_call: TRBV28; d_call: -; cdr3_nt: TGTGCCAGCCGCTCGGAGCCCCTCTACGAGCAGTACTTC; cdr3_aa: CASRSEPLYEQYF
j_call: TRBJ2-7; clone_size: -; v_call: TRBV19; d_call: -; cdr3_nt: TGTGCCAGTAGTCCATACACACTATCCATACCCCCTTTCGGCGAGCAGTACTTC; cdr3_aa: CASSPYTLSIPPFGEQYF
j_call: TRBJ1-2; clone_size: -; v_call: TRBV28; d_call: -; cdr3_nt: TGTGCCAGCAGTTTAATGGGGGAGCCTAACTATGGCTACACCTTC; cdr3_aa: CASSLMGEPNYGYTF
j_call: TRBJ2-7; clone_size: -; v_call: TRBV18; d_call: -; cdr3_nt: TGTGCCAGCTCACCAATTAGGGGTTCCTACGAGCAGTACTTC; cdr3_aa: CASSPIRGSYEQYF
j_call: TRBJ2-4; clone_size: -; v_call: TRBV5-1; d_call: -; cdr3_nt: TGCGCCAGCAGCTTGGTGGACATTCAGTACTTC; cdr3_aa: CASSLVDIQYF
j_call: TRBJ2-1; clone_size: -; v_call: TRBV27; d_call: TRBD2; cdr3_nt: TGTGCCAGCAGCTTTGGCCGGGAGGAACAGTTCTTC; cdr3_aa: CASSFGREEQFF
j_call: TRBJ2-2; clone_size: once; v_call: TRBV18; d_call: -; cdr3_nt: TGTGCCAGCTCACCACGTATTAGTGAGGTCGGGGAGCTGTTTTTT; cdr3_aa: CASSPRISEVGELFF
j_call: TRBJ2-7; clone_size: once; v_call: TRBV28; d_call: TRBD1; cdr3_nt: TGTGCCAGCCAGATAAGGACAGGCCCATCTTCCTACGAGCAGTACTTC; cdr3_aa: CASQIRTGPSSYEQYF
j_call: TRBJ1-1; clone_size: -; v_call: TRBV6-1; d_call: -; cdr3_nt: TGTGCCAGCAGTGAAGCGACTTTCCAAATCTCCAGGGGCGTGAACACTGAAGCTTTCTTT; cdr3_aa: CASSEATFQISRGVNTEAFF
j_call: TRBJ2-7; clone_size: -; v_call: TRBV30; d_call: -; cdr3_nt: TGTGCCTGGAGTGTAGTTAGCTCCAACGAGCAGTACTTC; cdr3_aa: CAWSVVSSNEQYF
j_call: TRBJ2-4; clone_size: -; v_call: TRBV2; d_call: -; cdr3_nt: TGTGCCAGCAGTTACGTTGAGGGCATTCAGTACTTC; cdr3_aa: CASSYVEGIQYF
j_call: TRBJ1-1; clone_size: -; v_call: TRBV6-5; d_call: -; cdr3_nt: TGTGCCAGCAGTGAGACAGTGCCCACTGAAGCTTTCTTT; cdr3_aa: CASSETVPTEAFF
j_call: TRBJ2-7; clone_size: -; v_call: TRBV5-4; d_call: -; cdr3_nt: TGTGCCAGCAGCTTTGCGGGCTCCTCCTACGAGCAGTACTTC; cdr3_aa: CASSFAGSSYEQYF
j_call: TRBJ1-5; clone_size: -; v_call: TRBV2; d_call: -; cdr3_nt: TGTGCCAGCGCAGGGCCCAATCAGCCCCAGCATTTT; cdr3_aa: CASAGPNQPQHF
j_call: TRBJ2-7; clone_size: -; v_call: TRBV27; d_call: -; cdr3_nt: TGTGCCAGCATCCGGCTAGCTCGTTTTGGGACCTACGAGCAGTACTTC; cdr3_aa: CASIRLARFGTYEQYF
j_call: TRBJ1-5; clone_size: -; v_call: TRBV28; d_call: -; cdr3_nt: TGTGCCAGCAGTCTCGGATTACAGCCCCAGCATTTT; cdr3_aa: CASSLGLQPQHF
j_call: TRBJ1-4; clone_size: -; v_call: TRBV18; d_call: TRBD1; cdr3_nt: TGTGCCAGCTCACCAAGAGGGGGCAAGACTAATGAAAAACTGTTTTTT; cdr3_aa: CASSPRGGKTNEKLFF
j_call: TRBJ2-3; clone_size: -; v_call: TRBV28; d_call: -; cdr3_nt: TGTGCCAGCAGGTGGGAACAACCTAGCACAGATACGCAGTATTTT; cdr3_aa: CASRWEQPSTDTQYF
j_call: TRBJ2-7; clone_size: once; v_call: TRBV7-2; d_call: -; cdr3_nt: TGTGCCAGCACCGTAAGCCGGGGCTCCTACGAGCAGTACTTC; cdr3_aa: CASTVSRGSYEQYF
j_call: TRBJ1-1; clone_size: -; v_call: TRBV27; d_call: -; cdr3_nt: TGTGCCAGCAGCCCTTTCGGAGACACTGAAGCTTTCTTT; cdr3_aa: CASSPFGDTEAFF